This T cell receptor (beta chain) was obtained from a study of T cell clonotyping in hematopoietic cell transplantation (dated by TCRdb to the early 2020s). For the wider study: Recipient samples taken before transplant were obtained following cytoreduction. A total of 130 to 150 blood samples were collected in the study from a few dozen consecutive transplant recipients and their related donors. Patients were recruited between September 2015 and 2017 and followed until late 2020 or death. What the study reported, not specific to this receptor: Overlap with donor repertoires was found for only a small fraction of recipient repertoires, with over 97% found to appear de novo at the given depth. The sample size was limited, and because cells were not sorted, the contributions of CD4 and CD8 repertoires could not be separated. Donor and pretransplant recipient Inverse Simpson Index values predicted broader posttransplant TCR repertoire diversity. After transplant, TCR diversity in recipients dropped, and pathologically expanded clonotypes climbed progressively between day 30 and day 180.

Interpreted using the paper, the time point label stands for: recipient sample about 28 days before transplant, after cytoreduction. Blood samples were obtained from recipients approximately 28 days before transplant and at days 30, 100 and 180 after transplant. Nuclei Lysis Solution was used to extract genomic DNA from fresh or cryopreserved unfractionated peripheral blood mononuclear cells. As for this clone: It has no known antigen specificity. Nothing much larger sits one base from this clone, and base qualities are not available.

TCR beta CDR3 regions were amplified from genomic DNA with the immunoSEQ assay, a bias-controlled multiplex PCR using V- and J-specific primers. A proprietary barcode and Illumina adapter sequences were added to the CDR3 amplicons in a second PCR step. An Illumina MiSeq instrument was used for sequencing of the CDR3 libraries. From the authors' description of their analysis: Export and quality control were performed with immunoSEQ Analyzer 3.0, and downstream analyses were performed with R Bioconductor and Immunarch. Repertoire metrics were calculated using only productive rearrangements within the normalized downsampled data set. In the normalized cohort, clonotypes with more than 5 templates were defined as pathologically expanded. Repertoire diversity was measured with the Inverse Simpson Index. To capture all clonotypes, the CMV-specificity analyses were run on the non-normalized data set. TCRdb stores this immuneACCESS table with in-frame sequences only. Part of the clones is absent; in the studies checked, under half of the shortfall reflects unresolved V genes, and no reason is known for the rest. V, J and clone size are those of that table, while D and trimming were read from the DNA. The sample table lists 13,000 or so clones, around 80% of them with a count of one. The ten largest clones capture approximately 15% of the sample.

This clonotype was obtained from a man aged 55 to 70 with acute myeloid leukemia. Some clones in this sample may be carry-over from other donors' samples. This specimen was peripheral blood mononuclear cells, taken before stem cell transplant.

This receptor carries the CDR3 CATSPTVENSPLHF. DNA sequence: TGTGCCACCAGTCCAACAGTTGAAAATTCACCCCTCCACTTT. The rearrangement combines TRBV15 with TRBJ1-6; the D gene is unclear. Inclusive of the bounding cysteine and phenylalanine, the CDR3 is 14 residues long. Kept here is only the CDR3 DNA, which spans 42 bases and is read in frame from base 1. The junction carries 13 bases between V and J, which are trimmed by 6 bases and 7 bases respectively. The germline V gene (reference sequence) gives CDR1 as LNHNV and CDR2 as YYDKDF. The entire variable domain, with the stretches around the CDR3 drawn from the reference TRBV15 and TRBJ1-6 proteins, is DAMVIQNPRYQVTQFGKPVTLSCSQTLNHNVMYWYQQKSSQAPKLLFHYYDKDFNNEADTPDNFQSRRPNTSFCFLDIRSPGLGDTAMYLCATSPTVENSPLHFGNGTRLTVT.